This paragraph covers one T cell receptor beta chain sequence. Its specificity is not known. Trimming removed 1 base from V and 5 bases from J, with 9 bases in between. Germline CDR1 is MGHRA and CDR2 is YSYEKL. The CDR3 is made up of 13 amino acids. CD45RO-negative, CCR7-positively selected cells formed the naive CD8 fraction, excluding terminally differentiated effector memory CD45RA+ cells. Genomic DNA from each subset was divided evenly over several immunoSEQ plates. Some clones are missing from TCRdb's copy, which holds only in-frame ones; the method was immunoSEQ multiplex PCR. Of hundreds of thousands of clones listed, around 96% are singletons. This sample is drawn from a study of shared clonotypes between healthy human individuals. Overall study findings and caveats: Generally, naive subsets (rather than memory subsets) showed larger estimated richness.

This TCR was recovered from a young woman in good health. The sample taken for sequencing was naive CD8+ T cells sorted from blood. The chain is built from TRBV4-1 and TRBJ2-7, with D hard to call. CDR3 region: CASSQVESHEQYF. CDR3 in DNA: TGCGCCAGCAGCCAAGTTGAGAGCCACGAGCAGTACTTC.